The 26 T cell receptor beta chains given below trace back to one sample, sequenced in a study of sequential checkpoint blockade in melanoma. Treatment defined: randomized to nivolumab then ipilimumab (arm A) or the reverse (arm B). Sequencing was performed with immunoSEQ multiplex PCR; in TCRdb, only in-frame clones are kept and a portion is missing. The data show about 20,000 clones, over 60% seen once. The sequenced sample was CD8+ T cells sorted from blood (inferred from file names), obtained from a patient given nivolumab and ipilimumab in sequence. All receptors come from a human donor with melanoma.

CDR3 sequence reads: CAWSTSGGVADTQYF. CDR3 sequence (DNA): TGTGCCTGGAGTACCAGCGGGGGGGTGGCAGATACGCAGTATTTT. The chain employs TRBV30 and TRBJ2-3; 10 bases are a match to TRBD2. Germline V lookup: CDR1 GTSNPN, CDR2 SVGIG (reference sequence). J was trimmed by 4 bases and V by 2 bases; bases with no gene match: 6. This CDR3 has 15 amino acids.

The sample holds one count of this clone. The CDR3 sequence is CASFDWNTEAFF. DNA for the CDR3: TGTGCCAGTTTCGACTGGAACACTGAAGCTTTCTTT. The chain is built from TRBV19 and TRBJ1-1; D gene ambiguous. The CDR3 length is 12 residues. Germline loops: CDR1 LNHDA, CDR2 SQIVND (reference sequence). Trimming stripped 8 bases from V and 1 base from J, with 8 bases between.

This chain connects TRBV7-9 to TRBJ2-7; 8 bases are shared with TRBD1. Germline CDR1 reads SEHNR; CDR2 reads FQNEAQ (reference sequence). The CDR3 totals 13 residues. V gave up 4 bases and J gave up 5 bases; unmatched junction bases: 4. This chain's CDR3 is CASSWDRTNEQYF. CDR3 sequence (DNA): TGTGCCAGCAGCTGGGACAGGACCAACGAGCAGTACTTC.

The V call is TRBV7-6, the J call TRBJ2-2; 8 bases are shared with TRBD1. Germline V CDR1 and CDR2: SGHVS, FNYEAQ. This CDR3 region has 18 residues. The V gene end was trimmed by 3 bases and the J gene end by 6 bases; junction bases not matched to a gene: 15. Here the CDR3 reads CASSLAPETGVNAGELFF. In nucleotides, the CDR3 is TGTGCCAGCAGCTTGGCCCCCGAGACAGGGGTAAATGCCGGGGAGCTGTTTTTT. The whole variable domain, remainder taken from reference TRBV7-6 and TRBJ2-2, is GAGVSQSPRYKVTKRGQDVALRCDPISGHVSLYWYRQALGQGPEFLTYFNYEAQQDKSGLPNDRFSAERPEGSISTLTIQRTEQRDSAMYRCASSLAPETGVNAGELFFGEGSRLTVL.

This chain connects TRBV4-1 to TRBJ2-7; possibly TRBD2 for D (5 bases). V was trimmed by 0 bases and J by 0 bases, leaving 9 bases between them. This CDR3 spans 15 amino acids. Germline V gene lookup returns CDR1 MGHRA and CDR2 YSYEKL. The CDR3 nucleotides are TGCGCCAGCAGCCAAGAACCGGGAAGCTCCTACGAGCAGTACTTC. Its translation is CASSQEPGSSYEQYF.

The sample holds a few counts of this clone. The gene calls are TRBV5-1 and TRBJ1-1; D might be TRBD1 (5 bases). Trimming left V 0 bases short and J 1 base short, with 16 bases between. Germline V gene lookup returns CDR1 SGHRS and CDR2 YFSETQ. This CDR3 contains 17 residues. DNA for the CDR3: TGCGCCAGCAGCTTGGCAGCGGGGGTCGAAGAGAACACTGAAGCTTTCTTT. It is translated as CASSLAAGVEENTEAFF.

J is TRBJ2-1 and V is TRBV4-1, with D perhaps TRBD1 (6 bases). The CDR3 length is 14 residues. Germline CDR1 reads MGHRA; CDR2 reads YSYEKL. V shed 3 bases and J shed 5 bases, with 11 bases lying between them. Here the CDR3 reads CASSQLTGHNEQFF. CDR3 bases: TGCGCCAGCAGCCAGTTGACAGGTCACAATGAGCAGTTCTTC.

The chain joins TRBV10-3 to TRBJ2-5; the match to TRBD2 covers 14 bases. The tail of the sequence fits TRBJ2-7 better, so the J call may be wrong. This CDR3 has 18 residues. Germline V lookup: CDR1 ENHRY, CDR2 SYGVKD. The CDR3 DNA follows: TGTGCCATCAGTGACCACGGACTAGCGGGAGGACCCTCCTACGAGCAGTACTTC. As protein: CAISDHGLAGGPSYEQYF.

V is TRBV11-2 and J is TRBJ2-2, with a possible D match to TRBD1 (6 bases). The CDR3 covers 14 residues. Germline lookup yields CDR1 SGHAT and CDR2 FQNNGV. V dropped 5 bases and J dropped 6 bases, with 13 bases sitting between them. Here the CDR3 DNA reads TGTGCCAGCAGCCACAGGGACATTCCCGGGGAGCTGTTTTTT. It is translated as CASSHRDIPGELFF.

This chain joins TRBV6-6 and TRBJ1-5; D gene uncertain. The CDR3 runs to 16 residues. V shed 0 bases and J shed 4 bases, with 13 bases lying between them. Germline CDR1 is MNHNY and CDR2 is SVGAGI (reference sequence). The CDR3 protein is CASSYSPPPTNQPQHF. The CDR3 DNA reads as TGTGCCAGCAGTTACTCTCCCCCTCCCACTAATCAGCCCCAGCATTTT.

CDR3 loop: CASSSRQGAPYEQYF. For the CDR3, the DNA is TGTGCCAGCTCATCACGACAGGGGGCGCCCTACGAGCAGTACTTC. The V gene is TRBV18, the J gene TRBJ2-7, with TRBD1 identical over 10 bases. Germline values: CDR1 KGHSH, CDR2 LQKENI. The CDR3 is 15 residues long. V gave up 5 bases and J gave up 2 bases; unmatched junction bases: 6.

Note on this clone: Other DNA sequences in the sample encode the same CDR3. The rearrangement links TRBV4-3 to TRBJ2-7; 8 bases line up with TRBD1. Germline CDR1 and CDR2: LGHNA and YSLEER. CDR3 size: 14 residues. The V and J ends lost 1 base and 6 bases, in that order; junction bases with no gene match: 5. CDR3 nucleotide sequence: TGCGCCAGCAGCCAAGCAGGGGGCTTGGGCGAGCAGTACTTC. This sequence encodes CASSQAGGLGEQYF.

The V and J genes are TRBV30 and TRBJ2-7, with D possibly TRBD1 on 6 matching bases. Looked up from germline, CDR1 is GTSNPN and CDR2 is SVGIG (reference sequence). The V end was cut by 2 bases, the J end by 3 bases, with 14 bases between. CDR3 length: 14 amino acids. The CDR3 DNA sequence: TGTGCCTGGAGTCGACAGGCGATGGTCTACGAGCAGTACTTC. Amino acids: CAWSRQAMVYEQYF. Supplemented by reference TRBV30 and TRBJ2-7, the full variable domain reads SQTIHQWPATLVQPVGSPLSLECTVEGTSNPNLYWYRQAAGRGLQLLFYSVGIGQISSEVPQNLSASRPQDRQFILSSKKLLLSDSGFYLCAWSRQAMVYEQYFGPGTRLTVT.

As regards this clone: One end of the junction does not line up with germline, which may come from a read error. This chain joins TRBV7-7 and TRBJ1-1; 9 positions match TRBD1. CDR1 SSHAT and CDR2 FNYEAQ come from the germline V gene (reference sequence). The CDR3 spans 17 residues. The CDR3 DNA sequence: TGTGCTAGCAGCGCTATTACAGGGGGCGCGGGTAACACTGAAGCTTTCTTT. Translated, it gives CASSAITGGAGNTEAFF.

The chain couples TRBV7-9 to TRBJ2-5, with TRBD2 matching 8 bases. The ends lost 5 bases at V and 5 bases at J; junction bases unmatched: 16. The CDR3 is made up of 17 amino acids. The germline CDR1 and CDR2 sequences are SEHNR and FQNEAQ (reference sequence). The CDR3 DNA reads TGTGCCAGCAGCCCTCCGGGGGCTAGCGGGCACCTTGAGACCCAGTACTTC. The encoded protein is CASSPPGASGHLETQYF.

The rearrangement links TRBV19 to TRBJ1-2, with D possibly TRBD1 on 5 matching bases. CDR3 size: 14 residues. The germline V and J ends were trimmed by 5 bases and 3 bases, with 13 bases remaining between them. CDR1 is LNHDA, CDR2 SQIVND, per germline (reference sequence). Written as DNA, the CDR3 is TGTGCCAGTAGTTACCCAGGGCTCCACTATGGCTACACCTTC. Amino acids: CASSYPGLHYGYTF.

This chain joins TRBV27 and TRBJ1-1; unclear D gene. Trimming removed 2 bases from V and 5 bases from J, with 12 bases in between. The CDR3 has 14 residues. CDR1 MNHEY and CDR2 SMNVEV come from the germline V gene (reference sequence). Written as DNA, the CDR3 is TGTGCCAGCAGTTTAGGCCCGGGGAGAACTGAAGCTTTCTTT. It specifies CASSLGPGRTEAFF.

The V gene is TRBV19, the J gene TRBJ2-7; 14 bases are shared with TRBD2. The J segment lost 5 bases and the V segment lost 4 bases, leaving 10 bases of the junction unmatched. The length of the CDR3 is 17 residues. Germline lookup yields CDR1 LNHDA and CDR2 SQIVND (reference sequence). The DNA for the CDR3 is TGTGCCAGTAGTACAAAACGGACTAGCGGGAGGAGGAACGAGCAGTACTTC. This translates into CASSTKRTSGRRNEQYF.

The chain uses TRBV6-6 and TRBJ1-1; unclear D gene. Looked up from germline, CDR1 is MNHNY and CDR2 is SVGAGI (reference sequence). The CDR3 extends over 13 amino acids. Trimming shortened V by 5 bases and J by 1 base, and 8 bases separated the two germline ends. For the CDR3, the DNA is TGTGCCAGCAGTGACCGGAGGAACACTGAAGCTTTCTTT. The encoded protein is CASSDRRNTEAFF.

The chain recombines TRBV7-2 with TRBJ1-2; 7 nucleotides align to TRBD1. The germline gives CDR1 SGHTA, CDR2 FQGNSA. V was clipped by 4 bases and J by 6 bases; unmatched bases: 14. This CDR3 comprises 16 residues. The CDR3 spells CASSSLYRGGWDGYTF. As DNA, the CDR3 is TGTGCCAGCAGCTCATTATACAGGGGAGGATGGGATGGCTACACCTTC.

The chain couples TRBV4-1 to TRBJ1-1, with 9 bases lining up with TRBD1. The V and J ends lost 4 bases and 0 bases, in that order; junction bases with no gene match: 12. This CDR3 comprises 18 residues. CDR1 and CDR2 (germline): MGHRA, YSYEKL. CDR3 sequence: CASSRANLGQGMNTEAFF. CDR3 DNA: TGCGCCAGCAGCCGAGCGAATCTTGGACAGGGGATGAACACTGAAGCTTTCTTT.

The V call is TRBV5-1, the J call TRBJ1-1; D call uncertain. Germline CDR1 is SGHRS and CDR2 is YFSETQ. This CDR3 has 14 amino acids. With 4 bases removed from V and 1 base from J, the gap between germline ends came to 11 bases. The DNA for the CDR3 is TGCGCCAGCAGCCCCCTCTCGGGGAACACTGAAGCTTTCTTT. Its translation: CASSPLSGNTEAFF.

This chain connects TRBV30 to TRBJ2-7, with TRBD2 as a possible D gene (6 bases). The germline gives CDR1 GTSNPN, CDR2 SVGIG (reference sequence). The CDR3 covers 14 residues. The ends were cut back, 0 bases at V and 2 bases at J, with 11 bases in the middle. CDR3 loop: CAWSVGGAPYEQYF. The CDR3 DNA follows: TGTGCCTGGAGTGTAGGAGGGGCCCCCTACGAGCAGTACTTC.

This clone occurred a few times. The rearrangement links TRBV2 to TRBJ2-1, with TRBD2 matching 8 bases. Trimming at V came to 1 base and at J to 0 bases, leaving 2 bases not matched to a gene. The CDR3 runs 16 residues. Looked up from germline, CDR1 is SNHLY and CDR2 is FYNNEI. The CDR3 spells CASSEVGTSSYNEQFF. CDR3 bases: TGTGCCAGCAGTGAAGTAGGGACTAGCTCCTACAATGAGCAGTTCTTC.

The chain joins TRBV6-4 to TRBJ2-2, with D possibly being TRBD1 (6 bases). V was trimmed by 2 bases and J by 7 bases, leaving 8 bases between them. The V gene's germline CDR1 is MRHNA and CDR2 SNTAGT. This CDR3 spans 13 amino acids. The CDR3 sequence: CASSDGRGGELFF. The DNA of the CDR3 is TGTGCCAGCAGTGACGGCAGGGGCGGGGAGCTGTTTTTT.

The chain recombines TRBV19 with TRBJ1-1; the D is unclear. The germline V gene has CDR1 LNHDA and CDR2 SQIVND (reference sequence). This CDR3 spans 15 amino acids. V lost 0 bases to trimming and J lost 7 bases, with 15 bases between them. In nucleotides, the CDR3 is TGTGCCAGTAGTATAGAGTGGTCGGGAGCCATTGAAGCTTTCTTT. It specifies CASSIEWSGAIEAFF.